Below are 30 T cell receptor beta chains sequenced from a single sample in a study of T cells in localized non-small cell lung cancer (dated by TCRdb to 2019 to 2021). Library construction relied on the immunoSEQ multiplex PCR assay. Not all clones reach the TCRdb copy of this immuneACCESS table, which keeps in-frame sequences only. Checked studies attribute under half of the gap to unresolved V genes and leave the rest unexplained. For this sample there are some 40,000 clones; more than 90% appear just once. The ten top clones hold around 7% of the sample. Source: peripheral blood, taken before any cancer treatment. Receptors were obtained from an older female donor with stage I lung adenocarcinoma.

For the CDR3, the DNA is TGTGCCAGCAGTGACAGGTATCAGCCCCAGCATTTT. Translated: CASSDRYQPQHF. This rearrangement joins TRBV2 to TRBJ1-5, with unresolved D. With 3 bases removed from V and 5 bases from J, the gap between germline ends came to 5 bases. CDR3 length: 12 amino acids. Germline loops: CDR1 SNHLY, CDR2 FYNNEI.

The V gene is TRBV9, the J gene TRBJ2-1, with D perhaps TRBD1 or TRBD2 (5 bases each). V lost 4 bases and J lost 0, with 14 bases in between. The CDR3 length is 16 residues. Germline CDR1 and CDR2: SGDLS and YYNGEE. The CDR3 region is CASSKEGTSSYNEQFF. CDR3 DNA: TGTGCCAGCAGCAAAGAGGGGACGAGCTCCTACAATGAGCAGTTCTTC.

The chain employs TRBV10-2 and TRBJ2-5, with TRBD1 matching over 9 bases. Germline CDR1 WSHSY, CDR2 SAAADI. This CDR3 is 14 amino acids long. V trimming: 4 bases; J trimming: 5 bases; junction bases outside the gene matches: 5. CDR3 nucleotide sequence: TGCGCCAGCAGTGTGGACAGGGGTTCGGAGACCCAGTACTTC. Protein product: CASSVDRGSETQYF.

The V and J genes are TRBV4-1 and TRBJ1-3, with D unclear. CDR3 length equals 17 residues. CDR1 and CDR2 (germline): MGHRA, YSYEKL. V gave up 3 bases and J gave up 0 bases, with 15 bases separating them. CDR3 sequence reads: CASSQAGWTYSGNTIYF. The CDR3 DNA follows: TGCGCCAGCAGCCAGGCGGGTTGGACCTACTCTGGAAACACCATATATTTT.

This chain connects TRBV7-2 to TRBJ2-7; possibly TRBD2 for D (5 bases). V was shortened by 1 base and J by 0 bases, with 13 bases between the two germline ends. CDR1 is SGHTA, CDR2 FQGNSA, per germline. This CDR3 spans 16 amino acids. CDR3 sequence: CASSLGPSPSSYEQYF. DNA of the CDR3: TGTGCCAGCAGCTTAGGCCCTAGCCCTAGCTCCTACGAGCAGTACTTC.

The CDR3, as DNA: TGTGCCACCAGCAGAGGTGGGCGGGCCGCAGATACGCAGTATTTT. Translated: CATSRGGRAADTQYF. The chain joins TRBV15 to TRBJ2-3; TRBD2 is a possible D gene (5 bases). Germline CDR1 LNHNV, CDR2 YYDKDF (reference sequence). V was pared by 1 base and J by 4 bases, with 12 bases between. This CDR3 comprises 15 residues.

The genes are TRBV6-5 and TRBJ2-7, with D perhaps matching TRBD1 (5 bases). The germline V gene encodes CDR1 MNHEY and CDR2 SVGAGI. Trimming removed 1 base at V and 6 bases at J, with 13 bases between. The CDR3 runs to 14 residues. The CDR3 coding sequence is TGTGCCAGCAGTTACTTGGGGCAGGGCGGCGAGCAGTACTTC. Residues: CASSYLGQGGEQYF.

The rearrangement uses TRBV7-8 and TRBJ2-5; 13 bases agree with TRBD2. The CDR3 consists of 17 residues. Trimming removed 6 bases from V and 2 bases from J; junction bases left unmatched: 9. Germline CDR1 SGHVS, CDR2 FQNEAQ. For the CDR3, the DNA is TGTGCCAGCAGTCTGGGACTAGCGGGGTTAAGACAAGAGACCCAGTACTTC. It encodes CASSLGLAGLRQETQYF. The whole variable domain, filled in from reference TRBV7-8 and TRBJ2-5, reads GAGVSQSPRYKVAKRGQDVALRCDPISGHVSLFWYQQALGQGPEFLTYFQNEAQLDKSGLPSDRFFAERPEGSVSTLKIQRTQQEDSAVYLCASSLGLAGLRQETQYFGPGTRLLVL.

This chain links TRBV6-1 with TRBJ1-5; D might be TRBD1 (6 bases). Germline V lookup: CDR1 MNHNS, CDR2 SASEGT. Trimming cost V 6 bases and J 4 bases, with 16 bases left between them. CDR3 length: 15 amino acids. The CDR3 is CASSPDRLFNQPQHF. CDR3 in DNA: TGTGCCAGCAGCCCCGACAGGCTTTTTAATCAGCCCCAGCATTTT.

This chain uses TRBV10-2 with TRBJ2-5, with 10 bases that match TRBD2. This CDR3 is 14 amino acids long. V lost 8 bases to trimming and J lost 5 bases; unmatched junction nucleotides: 8. The germline V gene has CDR1 WSHSY and CDR2 SAAADI. This CDR3 reads CASEVAGGRETQYF. The CDR3 DNA reads as TGCGCCAGCGAGGTAGCGGGGGGCAGGGAGACCCAGTACTTC.

This clone was observed a few times. This chain joins TRBV5-1 and TRBJ2-1, with D unresolved. Deletions cut 6 bases from V and 7 bases from J, with 17 bases between. This CDR3 is 14 amino acids long. Looked up from germline, CDR1 is SGHRS and CDR2 is YFSETQ. The CDR3 DNA sequence: TGCGCCAGCAACTACGGTCAAGATGGAAATGAGCAGTTCTTC. It codes for CASNYGQDGNEQFF.

This CDR3 is CASSEQVTLNSPLHF. The CDR3 DNA is TGTGCCAGTAGTGAACAGGTTACTTTGAATTCACCCCTCCACTTT. The chain joins TRBV19 to TRBJ1-6; D possibly corresponds to TRBD1 (5 bases). V lost 5 bases and J 7 bases, leaving 15 bases between the germline ends. The V gene's germline CDR1 is LNHDA and CDR2 SQIVND (reference sequence). The CDR3 extends over 15 amino acids.

CDR3 DNA sequence: TGTGCCAGCGAGGCTTTGGAGGCCAGGGGGCTCGAGCAGTACGTC. It encodes CASEALEARGLEQYV. This chain connects TRBV5-8 to TRBJ2-7; 8 bases match TRBD1. In germline, CDR1 is SGHTS, CDR2 YDEGEE. The V gene end was trimmed by 7 bases and the J gene end by 6 bases; junction bases not matched to a gene: 15. The CDR3 length is 15 residues.

V usage is TRBV6-1 and J usage is TRBJ2-3; 9 bases are a match to TRBD2. The germline gives CDR1 MNHNS, CDR2 SASEGT. Trimming cost V 4 bases and J 0 bases; bases outside gene matches: 2. The CDR3 loop spans 15 amino acids. The CDR3 spells CASSVTSGSTDTQYF. The CDR3 bases are TGTGCCAGCAGTGTGACTAGCGGCAGCACAGATACGCAGTATTTT.

This rearrangement joins TRBV6-5 to TRBJ2-7, with D uncertain. The CDR3 length is 14 residues. V lost 4 bases to trimming and J lost 2 bases, with 12 bases between them. Per the germline V gene, CDR1 is MNHEY and CDR2 is SVGAGI. The CDR3 DNA reads as TGTGCCAGCAGTTCGGACGTACAACCCTACGAGCAGTACTTC. Protein: CASSSDVQPYEQYF.

V gene TRBV4-1 combines with J gene TRBJ2-1; either TRBD1 or TRBD2 may fit D (5 bases each). The CDR3 is made up of 17 amino acids. Per germline, CDR1 MGHRA and CDR2 YSYEKL. Trimming pared 3 bases from V and 0 bases from J, leaving 15 bases between. The CDR3 region is CASSHPRESRSYNEQFF. The CDR3 DNA reads TGCGCCAGCAGCCATCCCAGGGAGTCCCGCTCCTACAATGAGCAGTTCTTC.

The DNA of the CDR3 is TGTGCCAGCAGCGCGACGGACAGTGGCGAGCAGTACTTC. It encodes CASSATDSGEQYF. V and J are TRBV7-9 and TRBJ2-7, with D tentatively TRBD1 (6 bases). The CDR3 spans 13 residues. V dropped 5 bases and J dropped 6 bases, with 14 bases sitting between them. The germline gives CDR1 SEHNR, CDR2 FQNEAQ (reference sequence).

This chain connects TRBV5-1 to TRBJ1-3, with a possible D match to TRBD1 (5 bases). Germline values: CDR1 SGHRS, CDR2 YFSETQ. The CDR3 has 17 residues. With 0 bases removed from V and 4 bases from J, the gap between germline ends came to 17 bases. The CDR3 loop reads CASSLVWGLVPGNTIYF. The DNA of the CDR3 is TGCGCCAGCAGCTTGGTGTGGGGGTTGGTTCCAGGAAACACCATATATTTT. Together with reference TRBV5-1 and TRBJ1-3, the CDR3 gives the full variable domain: KAGVTQTPRYLIKTRGQQVTLSCSPISGHRSVSWYQQTPGQGLQFLFEYFSETQRNKGNFPGRFSGRQFSNSRSEMNVSTLELGDSALYLCASSLVWGLVPGNTIYFGEGSWLTVV.

This clone was seen more than once but under ten times. The chain couples TRBV7-9 to TRBJ1-4; D gene uncertain. CDR1 is SEHNR and CDR2 is FQNEAQ in the germline V gene (reference sequence). Trimming cost V 5 bases and J 7 bases, with 8 bases left between them. The CDR3 contains 12 residues. CDR3 sequence: CASSRNVEKLFF. The CDR3 DNA is TGTGCCAGCAGCCGAAACGTTGAAAAACTGTTTTTT.

The CDR3 sequence: CASSLSAGQPQHF. DNA of the CDR3: TGTGCCAGCAGCTTAAGTGCCGGTCAGCCCCAGCATTTT. This chain connects TRBV7-2 to TRBJ1-5, with D unclear. V lost 2 bases, J lost 6 bases, and 8 bases lay in between. Germline V gene sequence: CDR1 SGHTA, CDR2 FQGNSA. This CDR3 region has 13 residues.

CDR3 sequence: CASKRAGNYGYTF. CDR3 sequence (DNA): TGTGCCAGCAAGAGAGCGGGGAACTATGGCTACACCTTC. V usage is TRBV6-5 and J usage is TRBJ1-2, with no clear D. V shed 7 bases and J shed 2 bases, with 11 bases lying between them. This CDR3 is built from 13 residues. The germline V gene encodes CDR1 MNHEY and CDR2 SVGAGI.

The V call is TRBV9, the J call TRBJ1-1, with D maybe TRBD1 (6 bases). Germline CDR1 SGDLS, CDR2 YYNGEE. CDR3 length: 14 residues. V was clipped by 0 bases and J by 7 bases, with 13 bases between them. The CDR3 loop is CASSVAGTGYEAFF. For the CDR3, the DNA is TGTGCCAGCAGCGTAGCGGGAACAGGGTATGAAGCTTTCTTT. The full variable domain, rest sourced from reference TRBV9 and TRBJ1-1, is DSGVTQTPKHLITATGQRVTLRCSPRSGDLSVYWYQQSLDQGLQFLIQYYNGEERAKGNILERFSAQQFPDLHSELNLSSLELGDSALYFCASSVAGTGYEAFFGQGTRLTVV.

The chain couples TRBV18 to TRBJ2-5, with TRBD2 matching 7 bases. The CDR3 extends over 13 amino acids. Germline CDR1 KGHSH, CDR2 LQKENI. With V trimmed by 6 bases and J by 3 bases, 4 bases remained unmatched. The CDR3 nucleotides read TGTGCCAGCTCCCCTAGCGGAAAAGAGACCCAGTACTTC. It yields the protein CASSPSGKETQYF.

The chain joins TRBV28 to TRBJ1-2; 7 nucleotides align to TRBD1. CDR1 is MDHEN and CDR2 is SYDVKM in the germline V gene. The CDR3 has 14 amino acids. V was clipped by 6 bases and J by 2 bases; unmatched bases: 6. CDR3: CASRLTGVNYGYTF. DNA of the CDR3: TGTGCCAGCAGGCTAACAGGGGTGAACTATGGCTACACCTTC.

V is TRBV4-1 and J is TRBJ2-1; D is unresolved. Germline CDR1 is MGHRA and CDR2 is YSYEKL. V shed 3 bases and J shed 6 bases, with 6 bases lying between them. The CDR3 contains 12 residues. CDR3 residues: CASSQVGNEQFF. DNA for the CDR3: TGCGCCAGCAGCCAGGTGGGCAATGAGCAGTTCTTC.

V usage is TRBV2 and J usage is TRBJ2-3; TRBD2 aligns across 7 bases. The CDR3 is 14 amino acids. The germline V gene encodes CDR1 SNHLY and CDR2 FYNNEI. Losses at the gene ends were 4 bases for V and 4 bases for J; bases not matched to a gene: 5. As DNA, the CDR3 is TGTGCCAGCAGTGTCGCCCTAGCGGCAGATACGCAGTATTTT. Its protein product is CASSVALAADTQYF.

The chain recombines TRBV7-3 with TRBJ2-3; TRBD2 matches at 10 bases. V was pared by 2 bases and J by 1 base, with 3 bases of the junction left unmatched. The CDR3 runs 16 residues. Germline V gives CDR1 SGHTA, CDR2 FQGTGA. As DNA, the CDR3 is TGTGCCAGCAGCTTAGGGCTAGCGGGGGGCACAGATACGCAGTATTTT. Amino acid sequence: CASSLGLAGGTDTQYF.

This chain uses TRBV7-7 with TRBJ1-3; D ambiguous. Germline assignment: CDR1 SSHAT and CDR2 FNYEAQ (reference sequence). Deletions cut 0 bases from V and 2 bases from J, with 8 bases between. The CDR3 consists of 15 residues. The CDR3 coding sequence is TGTGCCAGCAGCTTAGCCTTCCCCCCTGGAAACACCATATATTTT. It specifies CASSLAFPPGNTIYF.

The chain uses TRBV19 and TRBJ1-1; D call uncertain. The CDR3 is made up of 13 amino acids. Germline lookup yields CDR1 LNHDA and CDR2 SQIVND (reference sequence). V was cut by 5 bases and J by 3 bases, with 10 bases left in between. The CDR3 sequence is CASSSHGDTEAFF. CDR3 in DNA: TGTGCCAGTAGTTCCCACGGGGACACTGAAGCTTTCTTT.

The chain links TRBV6-5 to TRBJ2-7; 9 bases line up with TRBD1. V was pared by 5 bases and J by 8 bases, with 7 bases of the junction left unmatched. Per germline, CDR1 MNHEY and CDR2 SVGAGI. This CDR3 region has 13 residues. CDR3 loop: CASSPGTGRQQYV. As DNA, the CDR3 is TGTGCCAGCAGTCCCGGGACAGGGCGACAGCAGTACGTC.